A single TCR beta chain is shown here with its context. This clonotype has more than one count but fewer than ten. Its antigen remains undetermined. No base-level quality is on record; no much larger clone is a single base apart. This record belongs to a study of T cells in Graves' hyperthyroidism and ophthalmopathy (dated by TCRdb to the late 2010s). With regard to the full study: Peripheral blood was collected at initial diagnosis, before any treatment. To identify TCR V-J signatures that set the groups apart, the researchers used a discovery cohort of about a hundred patients, made up of 43 with Graves' ophthalmopathy and 55 to 65 with stable Graves' hyperthyroidism. Prospective prediction of ophthalmopathy was tested in an independent validation cohort of about 19 hyperthyroidism patients and 17 patients who later progressed to ophthalmopathy. The roughly 91 discovery patients were randomly divided into training and test sets at a 7:3 ratio. Thyroid tissue and blood T-cell repertoires from roughly 6 Graves' hyperthyroidism patients were also compared in the study. After blood sampling, hyperthyroidism patients were treated with methimazole at a starting dose of 30 mg daily, and ophthalmopathy patients were treated with high-dose intravenous methylprednisolone. The paper describes TCR Vbeta CDR3 sequencing of fewer than 150 peripheral blood samples, made up of about 41 ophthalmopathy patients, 70 to 75 hyperthyroidism patients and some 17 progressor patients. Findings and caveats that apply to the study as a whole: Sample size was not statistically predetermined, and investigators were not blinded to group allocation. In validation, the model predicted progression to ophthalmopathy a median of about 5.9 months before onset, with roughly 70% sensitivity and 72.22% specificity. Blood samples also contained most of the expanded thyroid clonotypes (frequency above 0.001), which suggests that blood repertoires may reflect thyroid immune responses. A 13 V-J signature model separated ophthalmopathy from stable hyperthyroidism, with just over 85% sensitivity and around 84% specificity in cross-validation and 80%/75% in testing.

The TCR beta CDR3 regions were amplified from the RNA transcripts. The first round of RT-PCR for the TCR CDR3 was performed with the HTBI primer set and the Qiagen OneStep RT-PCR kit. Libraries were constructed in a second round of multiplex PCR, after which size selection and purification were performed. Libraries were sequenced paired-end with 100 bp reads on an Illumina HiSeq2000. Per the original workflow: SOAPnuke was used to process the raw data, throwing out any read that contained adapters or uncalled bases, had a mean Phred below 15, or lacked an exact constant-primer or identifier match. High-quality paired reads were merged using COPE v1.2.5, and each unique nucleotide sequence was defined as a clonotype. MiTCR v1.1 was used to align clonotypes to the IMGT TRBV, TRBD and TRBJ reference segments. Analysis was restricted to V-J combinations with a frequency above 0.0001, which covered over 98% of repertoires. A TCS score was defined as the ratio between F50 (clonal expansion) and ExV (chaos), using BLOSUM62-based TCRdist between CDR3 peptides within each V-J. Welch's t-statistics and random forest reduced several hundred V-J features to 13, which were used in a naive Bayes classifier (R e1071). TCRdb reran the public reads through fastp at Q25 and MiXCR, keeping productive beta chains. Here each entry gathers all rows of one CDR3 protein and keeps the most common genes and DNA. TCRdb's processing, not the authors' own work, is the source of the V and J calls. Counted in this sample were about 480,000 distinct CDR3 sequences; approximately 15% of them appeared once. The ten largest clones take up roughly 17% of the sample.

Stable Graves' hyperthyroidism was defined as the absence of progression to ophthalmopathy over 18 months of follow-up. Hyperthyroidism patients were aged 18 to 65 years and newly diagnosed, with disease duration of less than 2 months. Any patient with an uncontrolled infection, another autoimmune disease, pregnancy or lactation was excluded. Diagnoses relied on clinical symptoms, serum thyroxine and TRAb, thyroid ultrasound and orbital computed tomography. PBMCs were separated from approximately 10 ml of fresh peripheral blood using Ficoll-Paque density gradient centrifugation. Total RNA was extracted with Trizol reagent, and quality was checked on an Agilent 2100 Bioanalyzer. A distance of 11 bases separates the germline ends of V and J, which lose 0 bases and 4 bases respectively. Including the terminal cysteine and phenylalanine, the CDR3 comprises 15 residues. The read is trimmed to its CDR3 DNA, 45 bases read in frame from base 1. From the germline V gene, CDR1 is SGDLS and CDR2 is YYNGEE.

The source material was blood. The V and J genes are TRBV9 and TRBJ2-1, with the D gene not clear enough to name. The sequence derives from a woman aged 18-29 years with Graves' hyperthyroidism. The CDR3 reads as follows: CASSVEDHRYNEQFF. The DNA is TGTGCCAGCAGCGTAGAGGACCACCGGTACAATGAGCAGTTCTTC.